This T cell receptor (beta chain) comes out of a study of T cell repertoires in cytomegalovirus infection. Study-wide background: HLA-C-restricted CMV epitopes, recently identified, and well-studied HLA-B-restricted ones were used by the study.

A remark on this clonotype: Its antigen remains unknown.

TCRdb analysed the reads with MiXCR anew, one entry per CDR3 protein. This table has fewer than 1,000,000 distinct CDR3 sequences, 31% appearing once. CDR3 length: 15 amino acids. With 0 bases removed from V and 3 bases from J, the gap between germline ends came to 12 bases. The germline gives CDR1 SGHRS, CDR2 YFSETQ. Study findings and constraints: HLA-C-restricted CMV clonotypes gave the most frequent clonotype in two of eight donors. Carriers of CMV and the relevant HLA type were discriminated by public TCR beta frequency.

The chain uses TRBV5-1 and TRBJ1-1; unclear D gene. Sequences were derived from cultured CD8+ T cells from PBMCs, sampled from culture after CMV antigen stimulation. The clonotype comes from a human donor in good health (CMV status not recorded). Some clones in this sample may be carry-over from other donors' samples. CDR3 nucleotide sequence: TGCGCCAGCAGCTTGGTAGCGGGGTCGGACACTGAAGCTTTCTTT. Its protein is CASSLVAGSDTEAFF.